This T cell receptor (beta chain) was retrieved from a study of Graves' ophthalmopathy and Graves' hyperthyroidism. Comments on this clonotype: The antigen is not known.

The study's findings and limits: Most expanded thyroid clonotypes above 0.001 frequency also appeared in blood.

Transcripts of RNA were the source for amplifying TCR beta CDR3 regions. HTBI primers served in a first-round RT-PCR, which a second-round multiplex PCR followed. Using its own MiXCR run on the multiplex PCR reads, TCRdb lists one record per CDR3 protein. The data hold under 200,000 distinct CDR3 sequences, with roughly two fifths observed a single time. The sequence was obtained from a middle-aged woman with Graves' ophthalmopathy. Material for sequencing was peripheral blood.

The CDR3 DNA reads TGTGCCAGCAGCTTAGTGCAACCCCGGGTCGAGCAGTACTTC. Protein product: CASSLVQPRVEQYF. The chain carries TRBV7-9 and TRBJ2-7; no clear D. Per the germline V gene, CDR1 is SEHNR and CDR2 is FQNEAQ (reference sequence). The CDR3 covers 14 residues. V gave up 1 base and J gave up 6 bases, with 13 bases separating them. The whole variable domain, remainder taken from reference TRBV7-9 and TRBJ2-7, is DTGVSQNPRHKITKRGQNVTFRCDPISEHNRLYWYRQTLGQGPEFLTYFQNEAQLEKSRLLSDRFSAERPKGSFSTLEIQRTEQGDSAMYLCASSLVQPRVEQYFGPGTRLTVT.